A selection of T cell receptor beta chains follows, all from one sample in a study of T cells in Graves' hyperthyroidism and ophthalmopathy. TCRdb processed the multiplex PCR reads anew with MiXCR; each CDR3 protein has one entry. The table shows 500,000 to 800,000 distinct CDR3 sequences, with approximately 14% occurring only once. Source material: blood. These receptors were taken from a woman aged 50 to 60 with Graves' ophthalmopathy. The CDR3 runs from the conserved cysteine through the conserved F or W. D genes are given only for firm matches. Size is omitted from some rows. Given values are once, few, many or a class for expanded clones.

len: 16; v_gene: TRBV7-2; d_gene: TRBD1; abundance: NA; j_gene: TRBJ1-3; CDR3nt: TGTGCCAGCAGCGATACAGGGGGAAACTCTGGAAACACCATATATTTT; CDR3aa: CASSDTGGNSGNTIYF
len: 13; v_gene: TRBV4-2; d_gene: NA; abundance: many; j_gene: TRBJ1-2; CDR3nt: TGTGCCAGCAGCCAGACAACCGCCTATGGCTACACCTTC; CDR3aa: CASSQTTAYGYTF
len: 15; v_gene: TRBV2; d_gene: TRBD2; abundance: NA; j_gene: TRBJ2-2; CDR3nt: TGTGCCAGCAGAGGACTAGCGGGAAACACCGGGGAGCTGTTTTTT; CDR3aa: CASRGLAGNTGELFF
len: 13; v_gene: TRBV4-3; d_gene: TRBD2; abundance: NA; j_gene: TRBJ2-1; CDR3nt: TGCGCCAGCAATCCCGGGAGGTCGTCTGAGCAGTTCTTC; CDR3aa: CASNPGRSSEQFF
len: 13; v_gene: TRBV27; d_gene: TRBD2; abundance: many; j_gene: TRBJ2-7; CDR3nt: TGTGCCAGCCGGGCGGGAGGGCCGTACGAGCAGTACTTC; CDR3aa: CASRAGGPYEQYF
len: 15; v_gene: TRBV27; d_gene: NA; abundance: NA; j_gene: TRBJ1-4; CDR3nt: TGTGCCAGCAGTTTATCGGCCGCAACTAATGAAAAACTGTTTTTT; CDR3aa: CASSLSAATNEKLFF
len: 14; v_gene: TRBV9; d_gene: NA; abundance: NA; j_gene: TRBJ1-4; CDR3nt: TGTGCCAGCGGCCGGACGGGGATGGGTGAAAAACTGTTTTTT; CDR3aa: CASGRTGMGEKLFF
len: 14; v_gene: TRBV20-1; d_gene: TRBD1; abundance: NA; j_gene: TRBJ1-6; CDR3nt: TGCAGTGCTTCGCAGGGGGCGTTAAGCTCACCCCTCCACTTT; CDR3aa: CSASQGALSSPLHF
len: 17; v_gene: TRBV30; d_gene: NA; abundance: many; j_gene: TRBJ1-3; CDR3nt: TGTGCCTGGAGTACCGGTGGGGCTCCCCACTCTGGAAACACCATATATTTT; CDR3aa: CAWSTGGAPHSGNTIYF
len: 13; v_gene: TRBV20-1; d_gene: NA; abundance: NA; j_gene: TRBJ2-3; CDR3nt: TGCAGTGCTAGACCCCGGAGCACAGATACGCAGTATTTT; CDR3aa: CSARPRSTDTQYF
len: 14; v_gene: TRBV9; d_gene: NA; abundance: few; j_gene: TRBJ1-5; CDR3nt: TGTGCCAGCAGCGTAGAAGGAACGGGTCAGCCCCAGCATTTT; CDR3aa: CASSVEGTGQPQHF
len: 17; v_gene: TRBV12-5; d_gene: NA; abundance: few; j_gene: TRBJ2-2; CDR3nt: TGTGCTAGTGGTTTCGCTGTGGGACTCTCGAACACCGGGGAGCTGTTTTTT; CDR3aa: CASGFAVGLSNTGELFF
len: 16; v_gene: TRBV6-2/TRBV6-3; d_gene: TRBD1; abundance: few; j_gene: TRBJ2-6; CDR3nt: TGTGCCAGCACCAAAGACAGGGGCTCTGGGGCCAACGTCCTGACTTTC; CDR3aa: CASTKDRGSGANVLTF
len: 14; v_gene: TRBV28; d_gene: NA; abundance: NA; j_gene: TRBJ1-3; CDR3nt: TGTGCCAGCAGTAAGGTCCCCCCTGGAAACACCATATATTTT; CDR3aa: CASSKVPPGNTIYF
len: 13; v_gene: TRBV18; d_gene: NA; abundance: many; j_gene: TRBJ2-2; CDR3nt: TGTGCCAGCTCACCACGGGAGAACGGGGAGCTGTTTTTT; CDR3aa: CASSPRENGELFF
len: 14; v_gene: TRBV24-1; d_gene: TRBD1; abundance: NA; j_gene: TRBJ2-3; CDR3nt: TGTGCCACCAGCGGGACAGGGACCACAGATACGCAGTATTTT; CDR3aa: CATSGTGTTDTQYF
len: 13; v_gene: TRBV20-1; d_gene: NA; abundance: many; j_gene: TRBJ1-1; CDR3nt: TGCAGTGCCAAACCGGGGTCGGGCACTGAAGCTTTCTTT; CDR3aa: CSAKPGSGTEAFF
len: 13; v_gene: TRBV20-1; d_gene: NA; abundance: many; j_gene: TRBJ2-7; CDR3nt: TGCAGTGCTAGAGATATTTGGGTATACGAGCAGTACTTC; CDR3aa: CSARDIWVYEQYF
len: 14; v_gene: TRBV25-1; d_gene: NA; abundance: NA; j_gene: TRBJ2-5; CDR3nt: TGTGCCAGCAGTGACCCGACCGGTTCAGAGACCCAGTACTTC; CDR3aa: CASSDPTGSETQYF
len: 12; v_gene: TRBV19; d_gene: NA; abundance: NA; j_gene: TRBJ1-2; CDR3nt: TGTGCCAGTAGTATTGGACTGAATGGCTACACCTTC; CDR3aa: CASSIGLNGYTF
len: 17; v_gene: TRBV7-2; d_gene: NA; abundance: NA; j_gene: TRBJ1-2; CDR3nt: TGTGCCAGCAGCTTAGAATTAGGGGAGGGGGACTTCTATGGCTACACCTTC; CDR3aa: CASSLELGEGDFYGYTF
len: 14; v_gene: TRBV29-1; d_gene: NA; abundance: many; j_gene: TRBJ2-3; CDR3nt: TGCAGCGTCTCGAGGTTGGCCCAGACGAATACGCAGTATTTT; CDR3aa: CSVSRLAQTNTQYF
len: 13; v_gene: TRBV20-1; d_gene: TRBD2; abundance: many; j_gene: TRBJ2-7; CDR3nt: TGCAGTGGAGGGACTAGCGGGAGCTACGAGCAGTACTTC; CDR3aa: CSGGTSGSYEQYF
len: 14; v_gene: TRBV4-1; d_gene: NA; abundance: few; j_gene: TRBJ2-5; CDR3nt: TGCGCCAGCAGCCAAGATAATGCGGCGGAGACCCAGTACTTC; CDR3aa: CASSQDNAAETQYF
len: 14; v_gene: TRBV7-9; d_gene: TRBD2; abundance: NA; j_gene: TRBJ2-7; CDR3nt: TGTGCCAGCAGAAAGAGCGGGAGGGCCTACGAGCAGTACTTC; CDR3aa: CASRKSGRAYEQYF
len: 12; v_gene: TRBV7-8; d_gene: NA; abundance: many; j_gene: TRBJ1-1; CDR3nt: TGTGCCAGCAGCTCGGGGGATGCGGAAGCTTTCTTT; CDR3aa: CASSSGDAEAFF
len: 14; v_gene: TRBV2; d_gene: NA; abundance: many; j_gene: TRBJ1-2; CDR3nt: TGTGCCAGCAGTGCTCAGGGGACCAACTATGGCTACACCTTC; CDR3aa: CASSAQGTNYGYTF
len: 15; v_gene: TRBV3-1; d_gene: TRBD2; abundance: many; j_gene: TRBJ2-1; CDR3nt: TGTGCCAGCAGCCCACTAGCGGGGGGCGGGAATGAGCAGTTCTTC; CDR3aa: CASSPLAGGGNEQFF
len: 14; v_gene: TRBV12-3/TRBV12-4; d_gene: TRBD1; abundance: many; j_gene: TRBJ1-2; CDR3nt: TGTGCCAGCAGTTCCGCGGGACAGGGCTATGGCTACACCTTC; CDR3aa: CASSSAGQGYGYTF
len: 16; v_gene: TRBV20-1; d_gene: TRBD2; abundance: many; j_gene: TRBJ2-1; CDR3nt: TGCAGTGCTAGAGACCCGGGACTAGCGGAGCACAATGAGCAGTTCTTC; CDR3aa: CSARDPGLAEHNEQFF
len: 16; v_gene: TRBV7-3; d_gene: NA; abundance: NA; j_gene: TRBJ2-3; CDR3nt: TGTGCCAGCAGCTTAGGGGGCGGGGCGGGCACAGATACGCAGTATTTT; CDR3aa: CASSLGGGAGTDTQYF
len: 13; v_gene: TRBV28; d_gene: NA; abundance: NA; j_gene: TRBJ2-2; CDR3nt: TGTGCCAGCAGCCCGTTTAACACCGGGGAGCTGTTTTTT; CDR3aa: CASSPFNTGELFF
len: 15; v_gene: TRBV11-2; d_gene: NA; abundance: few; j_gene: TRBJ1-1; CDR3nt: TGTGCCAGCAGCTTAGACCCTTCACTAAACACTGAAGCTTTCTTT; CDR3aa: CASSLDPSLNTEAFF
len: 15; v_gene: TRBV5-1; d_gene: TRBD2; abundance: many; j_gene: TRBJ2-1; CDR3nt: TGCGCCAGCAGCTTAGCGGGAGGGGTGAGTCATGAGCAGTTCTTC; CDR3aa: CASSLAGGVSHEQFF
len: 15; v_gene: TRBV20-1; d_gene: TRBD2; abundance: many; j_gene: TRBJ2-1; CDR3nt: TGCAGTGCTAGGGGGACTAGCGGAGATTACAATGAGCAGTTCTTC; CDR3aa: CSARGTSGDYNEQFF
len: 17; v_gene: TRBV7-3; d_gene: TRBD2; abundance: NA; j_gene: TRBJ2-7; CDR3nt: TGTGCCAGCAGCTTAGGGTTGCTAGCGGGAGAGGGCTACGAGCAGTACTTC; CDR3aa: CASSLGLLAGEGYEQYF
len: 14; v_gene: TRBV7-9; d_gene: NA; abundance: many; j_gene: TRBJ2-5; CDR3nt: TGTGCCAGCAGCTTCACAAAGGGAGATGAGACCCAGTACTTC; CDR3aa: CASSFTKGDETQYF
len: 14; v_gene: TRBV7-8; d_gene: NA; abundance: many; j_gene: TRBJ1-3; CDR3nt: TGTGCCAGCAGCCCGAAAAGCTCTGGAAACACCATATATTTT; CDR3aa: CASSPKSSGNTIYF
len: 16; v_gene: TRBV15; d_gene: TRBD2; abundance: few; j_gene: TRBJ2-7; CDR3nt: TGTGCCACCAGCCAGAGGACTAGCGGGGAATTATACGAGCAGTACTTC; CDR3aa: CATSQRTSGELYEQYF
len: 15; v_gene: TRBV6-2/TRBV6-3; d_gene: TRBD2; abundance: many; j_gene: TRBJ2-5; CDR3nt: TGTGCCAGCAGTTATCCTAGCGGGAGCAAAGAGACCCAGTACTTC; CDR3aa: CASSYPSGSKETQYF
len: 12; v_gene: TRBV29-1; d_gene: NA; abundance: NA; j_gene: TRBJ2-7; CDR3nt: TGCAGCGGACGATTTGGGTTAGGCGAGCAGTACTTC; CDR3aa: CSGRFGLGEQYF
len: 13; v_gene: TRBV7-9; d_gene: NA; abundance: many; j_gene: TRBJ2-1; CDR3nt: TGTGCCAGCAGCCAGGGACGCAACAATGAGCAGTTCTTC; CDR3aa: CASSQGRNNEQFF
len: 14; v_gene: TRBV5-1; d_gene: NA; abundance: many; j_gene: TRBJ2-1; CDR3nt: TGCGCCAGCAGCTTGTCAGACCGAGGGGATGAGCAGTTCTTC; CDR3aa: CASSLSDRGDEQFF
len: 16; v_gene: TRBV28; d_gene: TRBD1; abundance: many; j_gene: TRBJ2-7; CDR3nt: TGTGCCAGCAGACCAACCTACAGGGGGCCCCTCGACGAGCAGTACTTC; CDR3aa: CASRPTYRGPLDEQYF
len: 11; v_gene: TRBV20-1; d_gene: NA; abundance: many; j_gene: TRBJ1-1; CDR3nt: TGCAGTGCTGTTCAGGGGTTAGAAGCTTTCTTT; CDR3aa: CSAVQGLEAFF
len: 12; v_gene: TRBV29-1; d_gene: NA; abundance: NA; j_gene: TRBJ2-5; CDR3nt: TGCAGCGTTGATTTGTACCAAGAGACCCAGTACTTC; CDR3aa: CSVDLYQETQYF
len: 13; v_gene: TRBV5-4; d_gene: NA; abundance: many; j_gene: TRBJ2-3; CDR3nt: TGTGCCAGCAGCTTCCTATACACAGATACGCAGTATTTT; CDR3aa: CASSFLYTDTQYF
len: 17; v_gene: TRBV12-3/TRBV12-4; d_gene: TRBD2; abundance: many; j_gene: TRBJ2-1; CDR3nt: TGTGCCAGCAGTTTTGTCTTCGGCGGGAGTTCCTACAATGAGCAGTTCTTC; CDR3aa: CASSFVFGGSSYNEQFF
len: 14; v_gene: TRBV15; d_gene: NA; abundance: many; j_gene: TRBJ2-1; CDR3nt: TGTGCCACCAGCAGACAGGGTCTAGCCCATGAGCAGTTCTTC; CDR3aa: CATSRQGLAHEQFF
len: 15; v_gene: TRBV12-3/TRBV12-4; d_gene: TRBD1; abundance: many; j_gene: TRBJ2-1; CDR3nt: TGTGCCAGCAGTCAAGGACAGGGCACTTACAATGAGCAGTTCTTC; CDR3aa: CASSQGQGTYNEQFF
len: 17; v_gene: TRBV27; d_gene: TRBD2; abundance: NA; j_gene: TRBJ2-1; CDR3nt: TGTGCCAGCATCCCGGGCCGGGGACTAGCGACCTACAATGAGCAGTTCTTC; CDR3aa: CASIPGRGLATYNEQFF
len: 17; v_gene: TRBV5-5; d_gene: NA; abundance: few; j_gene: TRBJ1-3; CDR3nt: TGTGCCAGCAGCTCCTACAGGGCCGGGTACTCTGGAAACACCATATATTTT; CDR3aa: CASSSYRAGYSGNTIYF
len: 14; v_gene: TRBV30; d_gene: NA; abundance: many; j_gene: TRBJ2-7; CDR3nt: TGTGCCTGGAGTATGCAGGAGTCACCCTACGAGCAGTACTTC; CDR3aa: CAWSMQESPYEQYF
len: 17; v_gene: TRBV4-2; d_gene: TRBD2; abundance: NA; j_gene: TRBJ2-7; CDR3nt: TGTGCCAGCAGCCAAGATACCGTGACTAGCGGAACGTACGAGCAGTACTTC; CDR3aa: CASSQDTVTSGTYEQYF
len: 13; v_gene: TRBV28; d_gene: NA; abundance: few; j_gene: TRBJ2-1; CDR3nt: TGTGCCAGCAAGCGACTGGACTACAATGAGCAGTTCTTC; CDR3aa: CASKRLDYNEQFF
len: 13; v_gene: TRBV27; d_gene: NA; abundance: NA; j_gene: TRBJ2-5; CDR3nt: TGTGCCAGCGGAGCTTTCCCAAGTGAGACCCAGTACTTC; CDR3aa: CASGAFPSETQYF
len: 13; v_gene: TRBV9; d_gene: NA; abundance: many; j_gene: TRBJ2-2; CDR3nt: TGTGCCAGCCTGGCCTCAAACACCGGGGAGCTGTTTTTT; CDR3aa: CASLASNTGELFF